The rows below give T cell receptor beta chains drawn from one sample of a study of blood T cells in healthy people across ages. TCRdb re-called the 5' RACE reads with MiXCR, one entry per CDR3 protein. This table holds more than 1,000,000 distinct CDR3 sequences, around 27% found once. The same data also contributed to another study, on T cells of mothers and their children.

Sequencing was carried out using blood. The receptor source for this set is a girl aged 2-15 years in good health. Each CDR3 is given with its conserved first and last residue. Fields, in order: D gene, V gene, J gene, clone size, CDR3 protein, CDR3 DNA. D genes are given only for firm matches. Clone size is not always given. Where it is, it says once, few, many or a class for expanded clones.

d_gene: -
v_gene: TRBV24-1
j_gene: TRBJ2-1
abundance: few
CDR3aa: CATSDQGYEQFF
CDR3nt: TGTGCCACCAGTGATCAGGGTTATGAGCAGTTCTTC

d_gene: -
v_gene: TRBV4-2
j_gene: TRBJ2-2
abundance: few
CDR3aa: CASSQVGVAGELFF
CDR3nt: TGTGCCAGCAGCCAAGTGGGTGTCGCCGGGGAGCTGTTTTTT

d_gene: -
v_gene: TRBV29-1
j_gene: TRBJ2-1
abundance: -
CDR3aa: CSVEAGQEQFF
CDR3nt: TGCAGCGTTGAAGCGGGTCAAGAGCAGTTCTTC

d_gene: -
v_gene: TRBV5-1
j_gene: TRBJ2-7
abundance: few
CDR3aa: CASSLAGDYYEQYF
CDR3nt: TGCGCCAGCAGCTTGGCGGGGGATTACTACGAGCAGTACTTC

d_gene: -
v_gene: TRBV5-1
j_gene: TRBJ2-7
abundance: -
CDR3aa: CASSIRQGGPAEQYF
CDR3nt: TGCGCCAGCAGCATTAGGCAGGGTGGTCCTGCCGAGCAGTACTTC

d_gene: -
v_gene: TRBV20-1
j_gene: TRBJ2-5
abundance: once
CDR3aa: CSVLPREETQYF
CDR3nt: TGCAGTGTTTTGCCCCGGGAGGAGACCCAGTACTTC

d_gene: -
v_gene: TRBV12-3/TRBV12-4
j_gene: TRBJ1-4
abundance: once
CDR3aa: CASSLLYEKLFF
CDR3nt: TGTGCCAGCAGTTTACTCTATGAAAAACTGTTTTTT

d_gene: TRBD2
v_gene: TRBV6-2/TRBV6-3
j_gene: TRBJ2-3
abundance: few
CDR3aa: CASSFYGAGADTQYF
CDR3nt: TGTGCCAGCAGTTTCTACGGAGCGGGGGCAGATACGCAGTATTTT

d_gene: TRBD1
v_gene: TRBV29-1
j_gene: TRBJ2-7
abundance: -
CDR3aa: CSVEGWTGSAYEQYF
CDR3nt: TGCAGCGTTGAAGGTTGGACAGGATCGGCCTACGAGCAGTACTTC

d_gene: -
v_gene: TRBV7-8
j_gene: TRBJ1-4
abundance: -
CDR3aa: CASSLEQGPNEKLFF
CDR3nt: TGTGCCAGCAGCTTAGAGCAGGGGCCTAATGAAAAACTGTTTTTT

d_gene: -
v_gene: TRBV28
j_gene: TRBJ2-2
abundance: few
CDR3aa: CASKELLATGELFF
CDR3nt: TGTGCCAGCAAGGAGTTGTTGGCCACCGGGGAGCTGTTTTTT

d_gene: -
v_gene: TRBV7-2
j_gene: TRBJ2-5
abundance: -
CDR3aa: CASSLGIGPLEQYF
CDR3nt: TGTGCCAGCAGCCTGGGGATCGGGCCCCTGGAGCAGTACTTC

d_gene: -
v_gene: TRBV12-3/TRBV12-4
j_gene: TRBJ2-6
abundance: -
CDR3aa: CASSDSVGANVLTF
CDR3nt: TGTGCCAGCAGTGACAGCGTTGGGGCCAACGTCCTGACTTTC

d_gene: -
v_gene: TRBV28
j_gene: TRBJ1-5
abundance: -
CDR3aa: CASSLPDGTNQPQHF
CDR3nt: TGTGCCAGCAGTTTACCCGACGGTACCAATCAGCCCCAGCATTTT

d_gene: -
v_gene: TRBV5-1
j_gene: TRBJ2-7
abundance: few
CDR3aa: CASSLIVGAGEFNEQYF
CDR3nt: TGCGCCAGCAGCTTGATAGTCGGGGCAGGAGAGTTCAACGAGCAGTACTTC

d_gene: TRBD2
v_gene: TRBV29-1
j_gene: TRBJ2-1
abundance: -
CDR3aa: CSGLANNEQFF
CDR3nt: TGCAGCGGACTAGCTAATAATGAGCAGTTCTTC

d_gene: -
v_gene: TRBV13
j_gene: TRBJ2-5
abundance: -
CDR3aa: CASSLVAEGAGETQYF
CDR3nt: TGTGCCAGCAGCTTAGTAGCTGAGGGAGCGGGCGAGACCCAGTACTTC

d_gene: -
v_gene: TRBV28
j_gene: TRBJ2-4
abundance: few
CDR3aa: CASSFRGGNIQYF
CDR3nt: TGTGCCAGCAGTTTTCGGGGCGGAAACATTCAGTACTTC

d_gene: -
v_gene: TRBV6-5
j_gene: TRBJ2-7
abundance: -
CDR3aa: CASSYSMGALGLPGEQYF
CDR3nt: TGTGCCAGCAGTTACTCGATGGGGGCGTTAGGACTTCCTGGAGAGCAGTACTTC

d_gene: -
v_gene: TRBV6-6
j_gene: TRBJ1-3
abundance: -
CDR3aa: CAIGTLGNTIYF
CDR3nt: TGTGCCATTGGGACACTAGGAAACACCATATATTTT

d_gene: -
v_gene: TRBV11-3
j_gene: TRBJ2-7
abundance: -
CDR3aa: CASSPHSGGSSYEQYF
CDR3nt: TGTGCCAGCAGCCCCCATAGCGGAGGGAGCTCCTACGAGCAGTACTTC

d_gene: TRBD1
v_gene: TRBV29-1
j_gene: TRBJ1-2
abundance: -
CDR3aa: CSVEDGIPGQGGYTF
CDR3nt: TGCAGCGTTGAAGACGGGATACCGGGACAGGGAGGCTACACCTTC

d_gene: -
v_gene: TRBV29-1
j_gene: TRBJ2-4
abundance: few
CDR3aa: CSVVVSLAKNIQYF
CDR3nt: TGCAGCGTTGTTGTCAGTTTAGCCAAAAACATTCAGTACTTC

d_gene: TRBD1
v_gene: TRBV27
j_gene: TRBJ2-5
abundance: -
CDR3aa: CASTWATGVWGQETQYF
CDR3nt: TGTGCCAGCACTTGGGCTACAGGGGTATGGGGCCAAGAGACCCAGTACTTC

d_gene: TRBD1
v_gene: TRBV29-1
j_gene: TRBJ1-1
abundance: -
CDR3aa: CSAPGQGLGGTEAFF
CDR3nt: TGCAGCGCCCCGGGACAGGGGTTAGGAGGGACTGAAGCTTTCTTT

d_gene: -
v_gene: TRBV28
j_gene: TRBJ2-3
abundance: few
CDR3aa: CASSFGPSTDTQYF
CDR3nt: TGTGCCAGCAGTTTTGGCCCCAGTACGGATACGCAGTATTTT

d_gene: -
v_gene: TRBV27
j_gene: TRBJ2-5
abundance: few
CDR3aa: CASLGAGEETQYF
CDR3nt: TGTGCCAGTTTAGGGGCTGGGGAAGAGACCCAGTACTTC

d_gene: -
v_gene: TRBV6-6
j_gene: TRBJ2-4
abundance: many
CDR3aa: CASHRTALAKNIQYF
CDR3nt: TGTGCCAGCCATAGGACAGCACTAGCCAAAAACATTCAGTACTTC

d_gene: -
v_gene: TRBV7-2
j_gene: TRBJ2-5
abundance: -
CDR3aa: CASSVFGGSETQYF
CDR3nt: TGTGCCAGCAGCGTCTTTGGGGGGTCAGAGACCCAGTACTTC

d_gene: TRBD1
v_gene: TRBV29-1
j_gene: TRBJ1-1
abundance: -
CDR3aa: CSPDTGVGTEALF
CDR3nt: TGCAGCCCCGACACAGGGGTAGGCACTGAAGCTCTCTTT

d_gene: TRBD1
v_gene: TRBV28
j_gene: TRBJ1-2
abundance: few
CDR3aa: CASSPGQGLDYGYTF
CDR3nt: TGTGCCAGCAGCCCAGGACAGGGGTTAGACTATGGCTACACCTTC

d_gene: TRBD1
v_gene: TRBV29-1
j_gene: TRBJ1-4
abundance: few
CDR3aa: CSASDRVGEKLFF
CDR3nt: TGCAGCGCATCGGACAGGGTTGGAGAAAAACTGTTTTTT

d_gene: TRBD1
v_gene: TRBV4-1
j_gene: TRBJ2-5
abundance: once
CDR3aa: CASSHGTVQETQYF
CDR3nt: TGCGCCAGCAGCCACGGGACAGTCCAAGAGACCCAGTACTTC

d_gene: -
v_gene: TRBV12-3/TRBV12-4
j_gene: TRBJ1-6
abundance: -
CDR3aa: CASGWTVYSPLHF
CDR3nt: TGTGCCAGCGGATGGACAGTCTATTCACCCCTCCACTTT

d_gene: -
v_gene: TRBV4-1
j_gene: TRBJ2-3
abundance: -
CDR3aa: CASSQERSPDTQYF
CDR3nt: TGCGCCAGCAGCCAAGAACGCAGCCCAGATACGCAGTATTTT

d_gene: TRBD1
v_gene: TRBV20-1
j_gene: TRBJ1-2
abundance: -
CDR3aa: CSAPQGAYGYTF
CDR3nt: TGCAGTGCTCCCCAGGGGGCCTATGGCTACACCTTC

d_gene: -
v_gene: TRBV7-6
j_gene: TRBJ2-7
abundance: -
CDR3aa: CASSPSPPGEQYF
CDR3nt: TGTGCCAGCAGCCCTAGTCCGCCGGGCGAGCAGTACTTC

d_gene: TRBD2
v_gene: TRBV12-3/TRBV12-4
j_gene: TRBJ2-5
abundance: few
CDR3aa: CASSLRLAGGRKTQYF
CDR3nt: TGTGCCAGCAGTTTGAGACTAGCGGGAGGGCGGAAGACCCAGTACTTC

d_gene: TRBD1
v_gene: TRBV28
j_gene: TRBJ2-5
abundance: -
CDR3aa: CASSFHRGGETQYF
CDR3nt: TGTGCCAGCAGTTTCCACAGGGGTGGAGAGACCCAGTACTTC

d_gene: -
v_gene: TRBV10-3
j_gene: TRBJ1-5
abundance: few
CDR3aa: CAISEDSVQPQHF
CDR3nt: TGTGCCATCAGTGAGGACAGCGTACAGCCCCAGCATTTT

d_gene: -
v_gene: TRBV12-5
j_gene: TRBJ1-1
abundance: few
CDR3aa: CASGRLQNSMNTEAFF
CDR3nt: TGTGCTAGTGGCAGACTACAGAACTCCATGAACACTGAAGCTTTCTTT